This entry features one TCR beta chain sequence. The sample comes from a study of blood T cells in healthy people across ages. The CDR3 length is 14 residues. V gave up 2 bases and J gave up 5 bases, with 12 bases separating them. Germline CDR1 MNHEY, CDR2 SVGAGI. Then a second PCR, running about 6 to 11 cycles, was carried out with a sample-barcoded 5' primer and a J-beta primer mix. TCRdb re-called the 5' RACE reads through MiXCR, storing one row per CDR3 protein. The sample lists around 1.5 million distinct CDR3 sequences; 30% to 40% were seen once. Sequenced: blood. The receptor was isolated from a woman aged 30 to 39 in good health. This rearrangement joins TRBV6-5 to TRBJ1-1; no firm D call. The CDR3 loop is CASSYRQTGTEAFF. As DNA, the CDR3 is TGTGCCAGCAGTTACCGGCAGACTGGGACTGAAGCTTTCTTT.